The 8 T cell receptor beta chains in this list originate from one sample, sequenced in a study of blood T cell repertoires in COVID-19. Produced via immunoSEQ multiplex PCR; TCRdb's table is partial and in-frame only. The top ten hold around 12% of the sample, which has around 230,000 clones, 75% to 90% seen once. Sequences were obtained from peripheral blood. All receptors come from a woman aged 55-69 years with active or convalescent COVID-19.

The chain couples TRBV6-5 to TRBJ2-7; perhaps TRBD1 as D (6 bases). The CDR3 length is 11 residues. From germline, CDR1 is MNHEY and CDR2 SVGAGI. The V gene lost 10 bases and the J gene lost 2 bases, with 9 bases spanning the gap. The CDR3 DNA sequence: TGTGCCACCCGACAGGCCTACGAGCAGTACTTC. This sequence encodes CATRQAYEQYF.

CDR3 in amino acids: CASSLYNSPLHF. The CDR3 bases are TGTGCCAGCTCCCTCTATAATTCACCCCTCCACTTT. V usage is TRBV18 and J usage is TRBJ1-6, with unresolved D. V lost 6 bases and J 3 bases, leaving 3 bases between the germline ends. Germline V gene sequence: CDR1 KGHSH, CDR2 LQKENI. This CDR3 is 12 amino acids long. The variable domain in full, completed from reference TRBV18 and TRBJ1-6, reads NAGVMQNPRHLVRRRGQEARLRCSPMKGHSHVYWYRQLPEEGLKFMVYLQKENIIDESGMPKERFSAEFPKEGPSILRIQQVVRGDSAAYFCASSLYNSPLHFGNGTRLTVT.

This chain connects TRBV7-9 to TRBJ1-2, with D perhaps matching TRBD1 (6 bases). Trimming shortened V by 1 base and J by 7 bases, and 13 bases separated the two germline ends. This CDR3 has 14 residues. The V gene's germline CDR1 is SEHNR and CDR2 FQNEAQ (reference sequence). This CDR3 is CASSLGQVLGGYTF. The CDR3 DNA is TGTGCCAGCAGCTTAGGACAGGTTCTTGGTGGCTACACCTTC.

The V and J genes are TRBV23-1 and TRBJ1-4; TRBD1 might be the D (5 bases). TRBV23-1 is known as an ORF, though its function is uncertain. The V end lost 11 bases, the J end lost 7 bases, and 14 bases lay between the germline ends. This CDR3 spans 12 amino acids. DNA for the CDR3: TGCGCCCGGGGACGGGGGACTGAAAAACTGTTTTTT. Its translation is CARGRGTEKLFF.

The chain couples TRBV20-1 to TRBJ1-1; maybe TRBD1 (6 bases). The CDR3 extends over 11 amino acids. With 6 bases removed from V and 4 bases from J, the gap between germline ends came to 9 bases. Germline CDR1 is DFQATT and CDR2 is SNEGSKA (reference sequence). CDR3 in amino acids: CSAGTSTEAFF. The CDR3 nucleotides read TGCAGTGCGGGGACAAGCACTGAAGCTTTCTTT.

The chain recombines TRBV30 with TRBJ1-6; tentatively, D is TRBD1 (6 bases). This CDR3 comprises 13 residues. V shed 5 bases and J shed 11 bases, with 16 bases lying between them. The V gene's germline CDR1 is GTSNPN and CDR2 SVGIG (reference sequence). Here the CDR3 DNA reads TGTGCCTGGGGAGCGGGGGGCGAAGCACCCCTCCACTTT. It specifies CAWGAGGEAPLHF.

The genes are TRBV9 and TRBJ2-4; 8 bases align to TRBD2. The V gene end was trimmed by 4 bases and the J gene end by 8 bases; junction bases not matched to a gene: 8. This CDR3 is 14 amino acids long. The V gene's germline CDR1 is SGDLS and CDR2 YYNGEE. Here the CDR3 DNA reads TGTGCCAGCAGCCTGTTAGCGGGGAGCGACATTCAGTACTTC. Its translation: CASSLLAGSDIQYF.

The rearrangement joins TRBV19 to TRBJ2-7; TRBD1 matches at 11 bases. Germline trimming cut 3 bases from V and 3 bases from J; bases unmatched to any gene: 7. Germline CDR1 and CDR2: LNHDA and SQIVND (reference sequence). The CDR3 totals 16 residues. The CDR3 reads CASSIWGQGEFYEQYF. The DNA of the CDR3 is TGTGCCAGTAGTATTTGGGGACAGGGGGAGTTCTACGAGCAGTACTTC. Supplemented by reference TRBV19 and TRBJ2-7, the full variable domain reads DGGITQSPKYLFRKEGQNVTLSCEQNLNHDAMYWYRQDPGQGLRLIYYSQIVNDFQKGDIAEGYSVSREKKESFPLTVTSAQKNPTAFYLCASSIWGQGEFYEQYFGPGTRLTVT.